This passage covers 22 T cell receptor beta chains from one sample sequenced in a study of T cell clonality in common variable immunodeficiency. Using immunoSEQ multiplex PCR, the repertoire was profiled, and TCRdb retains in-frame clones only, with some absent. The table lists roughly 29,000 clones, no singletons, with more than 10% in the top ten. Sequenced sample: peripheral blood mononuclear cells. Every receptor here comes from a person aged 18 to 70 in good health.

The sample holds many counts of this clone. The DNA ends 3 residues before the CDR3 does, and the rest of the CDR3 is filled in from the germline J gene. The V gene is TRBV6-1, the J gene TRBJ2-7; the D gene is possibly TRBD2 (6 bases). Looked up from germline, CDR1 is MNHNS and CDR2 is SASEGT. The ends were cut back, 4 bases at V and 6 bases at J, with 16 bases in the middle. This CDR3 contains 14 residues. CDR3 loop: CASSASHWDFEQYF. CDR3 bases read: TGTGCCAGCAGTGCATCACACTGGGACTTCGAG.

As concerns this clone: Read coverage stops 3 residues before the CDR3 terminus; the germline J gene supplies the remainder. The chain combines TRBV5-1 with TRBJ2-5; 10 positions match TRBD2. The J segment lost 6 bases and the V segment lost 0 bases, leaving 5 bases of the junction unmatched. The V gene's germline CDR1 is SGHRS and CDR2 YFSETQ. The CDR3 loop spans 15 amino acids. CDR3 residues: CASSLGTSGIKTQYF. Incomplete CDR3 DNA: TGCGCCAGCAGCTTGGGGACTAGCGGAATTAAGACC.

The sample holds many counts of this clone. The read falls 3 residues short of the CDR3 end, and the missing part is taken from the germline J gene. The chain uses TRBV7-3 and TRBJ1-2; TRBD1 might be the D (6 bases). Germline V lookup: CDR1 SGHTA, CDR2 FQGTGA. The CDR3 contains 16 residues. The DNA read from the CDR3 is TGTGCCAGCAGCTTGAACACCCGGCGTCCAGGGGAAGGC. Translated: CASSLNTRRPGEG. The full CDR3 protein is CASSLNTRRPGEGYTF.

This clone was recorded many times. The read falls 3 residues short of the CDR3 end, and the missing part is taken from the germline J gene. The chain employs TRBV19 and TRBJ2-5; D is possibly TRBD2 (5 bases). Trimming removed 2 bases at V and 4 bases at J, with 14 bases between. CDR3 length equals 15 residues. CDR1 LNHDA and CDR2 SQIVND come from the germline V gene (reference sequence). CDR3 region: CASSISGSSGETQYF. The DNA read from the CDR3 is TGTGCCAGTAGTATATCTGGGTCCAGCGGAGAGACC.

Ten or more counts support this clone. This CDR3 is CASSSLGAQEAFF. The CDR3 DNA, read in part, is TGTGCCAGCAGCTCCCTTGGGGCCCAAGAG. This chain connects TRBV7-3 to TRBJ1-1; D might be TRBD1 (5 bases). The read comes to an end 3 residues before the CDR3 does, leaving the germline J gene to fill in the end. The V gene's germline CDR1 is SGHTA and CDR2 FQGTGA. The CDR3 runs to 13 residues.

This clone was found many times. The CDR3 goes on 3 residues after the read ends, and that part is filled in from the germline J gene. This sequence joins TRBV5-4 and TRBJ1-2, with D hard to call. The germline gives CDR1 SGHNT, CDR2 YYREEE (reference sequence). The CDR3 has 14 amino acids. The ends were cut back, 6 bases at V and 5 bases at J, with 17 bases in the middle. The CDR3: CASIRSLSGYGYTF. The sequenced part of the CDR3 DNA is TGTGCCAGCATCAGGTCCCTATCTGGGTATGGC.

This clone was detected many times. The read falls 3 residues short of the CDR3 end, and the missing part is taken from the germline J gene. The J gene is TRBJ1-2, the V gene TRBV20-1, with D possibly matching TRBD1 (6 bases). The V and J ends lost 5 bases and 4 bases respectively, with 14 bases between them. Germline V lookup: CDR1 DFQATT, CDR2 SNEGSKA (reference sequence). CDR3 length: 13 amino acids. CDR3 DNA (partial): TGCAGTGCTTATACAGGGTCCCTCTATGGC. Amino acid sequence: CSAYTGSLYG. The CDR3 as a whole reads CSAYTGSLYGYTF.

This clone was counted ten times or more. The sequenced fragment ends 3 residues before the CDR3 boundary, so the rest is inferred from the germline J gene. The V call is TRBV5-4, the J call TRBJ2-7, with D tentatively TRBD1 or TRBD2 (6 bases each). Between the trimmed V and J ends, which lost 3 bases and 3 bases, there was a span of 13 bases. This CDR3 has 14 amino acids. Germline values: CDR1 SGHNT, CDR2 YYREEE (reference sequence). CDR3 protein: CASSSQGGRYEQYF. The part of the CDR3 DNA that was read is TGTGCCAGCAGCTCACAGGGAGGCCGCTACGAG.

Ten or more counts support this clone. The sequenced CDR3 bases are TGTGCCAGTAAGACAGCTTCCACAGATACG. It is translated as CASKTASTDT. The full CDR3 protein reads CASKTASTDTQYF. The gene calls are TRBV19 and TRBJ2-3; the D gene is possibly TRBD1 (5 bases). Read coverage stops 3 residues before the CDR3 terminus; the germline J gene supplies the remainder. The CDR3 contains 13 residues. Germline V gene data show CDR1 as LNHDA and CDR2 as SQIVND (reference sequence). V was clipped by 7 bases and J by 2 bases, with 10 bases between them.

This clone was observed at least ten times. The read ends 3 residues before the CDR3 terminus; that terminus is restored from the germline J gene. This chain joins TRBV30 and TRBJ2-1, with D hard to call. The CDR3 extends over 12 amino acids. The V end was cut by 0 bases, the J end by 5 bases, with 5 bases between. CDR1 is GTSNPN and CDR2 is SVGIG in the germline V gene (reference sequence). The part of the CDR3 DNA that was read is TGTGCCTGGAGTGTAACGGACAATGAG. Its protein product is CAWSVTDNE. The entire CDR3 protein is CAWSVTDNEQFF.

Worth noting for this clone: The read halts 3 residues ahead of the CDR3 end, with the missing end drawn from the germline J gene. The V gene is TRBV19, the J gene TRBJ1-1; 7 bases are shared with TRBD1. Germline V gene sequence: CDR1 LNHDA, CDR2 SQIVND (reference sequence). The CDR3 is 16 residues long. After removal of 4 bases from V and 0 bases from J, the junction contained 8 bases not matched to a gene. Incomplete CDR3 DNA: TGTGCCAGTAGTACAGGGAGGGGGCGCCTGAACACTGAA. Its protein is CASSTGRGRLNTE. The whole CDR3 reads CASSTGRGRLNTEAFF.

This clone was seen at least ten times. Read sequence stops 3 residues before the CDR3 end, and the germline J gene provides the missing end. This rearrangement joins TRBV5-1 to TRBJ1-2; D possibly corresponds to TRBD1 (5 bases). This CDR3 is 14 amino acids long. The V gene's germline CDR1 is SGHRS and CDR2 YFSETQ. V shed 4 bases and J shed 2 bases, with 12 bases lying between them. CDR3 residues: CASSPSGGNYGYTF. The sequenced part of the CDR3 DNA is TGCGCCAGCAGCCCCTCTGGGGGGAACTATGGC.

There are many counts of this clone. The CDR3 goes on 3 residues after the read ends, and that part is filled in from the germline J gene. The chain carries TRBV5-1 and TRBJ1-1, with D perhaps matching TRBD1 (5 bases). The CDR3 has 17 residues. Germline V gene lookup returns CDR1 SGHRS and CDR2 YFSETQ. Trimming shortened V by 3 bases and J by 6 bases, and 24 bases separated the two germline ends. The CDR3 loop is CASSSGRTTATVPEAFF. The covered CDR3 bases are TGCGCCAGCAGCTCGGGCCGCACGACAGCCACCGTCCCTGAA.

This clone was counted a few times. Read coverage stops 3 residues before the CDR3 terminus; the germline J gene supplies the remainder. The chain carries TRBV5-1 and TRBJ2-5; 8 bases fit TRBD2. V gave up 7 bases and J gave up 2 bases; unmatched junction bases: 4. The CDR3 contains 13 residues. CDR1 is SGHRS and CDR2 is YFSETQ in the germline V gene. The CDR3 loop is CASCSGVQETQYF. Partial CDR3 DNA: TGCGCCAGCTGTAGCGGGGTTCAAGAGACC.

This clone came up many times. Read coverage stops 3 residues before the CDR3 terminus; the germline J gene supplies the remainder. This chain connects TRBV6-2 or TRBV6-3 to TRBJ1-5; a weak D match, TRBD1 (5 bases). CDR3 length: 15 residues. The germline V gene encodes CDR1 MNHEY and CDR2 SVGEGT. Trimming left V 0 bases short and J 6 bases short, with 12 bases between. The CDR3 reads CASSYSGGVGQPQHF. Incomplete CDR3 DNA: TGTGCCAGCAGTTACTCGGGAGGGGTCGGTCAGCCC.

This clone was observed at least ten times. Read data end 3 residues before the CDR3 end; the end is taken from the germline J gene. The J gene is TRBJ2-3, the V gene TRBV10-3; D remains unclear. V lost 11 bases to trimming and J lost 6 bases, with 15 bases between them. Germline V gene sequence: CDR1 ENHRY, CDR2 SYGVKD. The CDR3 covers 12 residues. The part of the CDR3 DNA that was read is TGTGCCCATGCTGATAGATCCGATACG. It codes for CAHADRSDT. The entire CDR3 protein reads CAHADRSDTQYF.

This clone showed up many times. The CDR3 end falls 3 residues outside the read, so it is completed with the germline J gene. The chain uses TRBV18 and TRBJ2-7, with TRBD2 matching over 7 bases. CDR1 is KGHSH and CDR2 is LQKENI in the germline V gene. This CDR3 has 16 amino acids. Trimming took 6 bases from V and 6 from J; bases not matched to a gene: 17. Partial CDR3 DNA: TGTGCCAGCTCTCTCAACGGCAGGGAGGGAGGTTCCGAG. Amino acid sequence: CASSLNGREGGSE. The complete CDR3 protein is CASSLNGREGGSEQYF.

This clone has ten or more counts. The read terminates 3 residues before the CDR3 end, so the remaining end is supplied by the germline J gene. The chain has TRBV18 and TRBJ2-7; TRBD1 aligns across 7 bases. Losses at the gene ends were 0 bases for V and 0 bases for J; bases not matched to a gene: 2. Germline V gives CDR1 KGHSH, CDR2 LQKENI. The CDR3 runs 15 residues. This CDR3 is CASSPPDRSSYEQYF. CDR3 DNA (partial): TGTGCCAGCTCACCACCGGACAGGAGCTCCTACGAG.

This clone was seen repeatedly, ten times or more. With the read ending 3 residues before the CDR3 end, the germline J gene is used to fill in that end. The chain links TRBV29-1 to TRBJ2-7, with TRBD1 matching over 8 bases. The CDR3 totals 13 residues. The germline gives CDR1 SQVTM, CDR2 ANQGSEA. Trimming took 6 bases from V and 3 from J; bases not matched to a gene: 7. CDR3 DNA (partial): TGCAGCGTCCTCACAGGGGGTAACTACGAG. This gives the protein CSVLTGGNYE. The CDR3 reads in full as CSVLTGGNYEQYF.

This clone came up many times. The read terminates 3 residues ahead of where the CDR3 ends, so the germline J gene completes it. The genes are TRBV7-2 and TRBJ1-2; D perhaps matches TRBD1 (6 bases). Deletions cut 4 bases from V and 4 bases from J, with 13 bases between. CDR1 SGHTA and CDR2 FQGNSA come from the germline V gene. This CDR3 comprises 14 residues. CDR3 DNA, as far as it was read: TGTGCCAGCAGCTCGCAACAGGGTAGCTATGGC. The encoded protein is CASSSQQGSYG. The complete CDR3 protein is CASSSQQGSYGYTF.

This clone occurred many times. The CDR3 goes on 3 residues after the read ends, and that part is filled in from the germline J gene. The rearrangement uses TRBV6-2 or TRBV6-3 and TRBJ2-5; TRBD2 matches at 13 bases. Germline-derived CDR1 and CDR2 are MNHEY and SVGEGT. This CDR3 has 16 amino acids. V shed 7 bases, J shed 5 bases, and the junction held 10 bases outside the gene matches. The CDR3 loop reads CASTGETSGGRETQYF. CDR3 bases read: TGTGCCAGCACTGGGGAGACTAGCGGGGGGAGGGAGACC.

In its sample, this clone was seen many times. The read terminates 3 residues before the CDR3 end, so the remaining end is supplied by the germline J gene. The chain carries TRBV20-1 and TRBJ2-1; D is possibly TRBD2 (6 bases). Germline lookup yields CDR1 DFQATT and CDR2 SNEGSKA (reference sequence). V was clipped by 5 bases and J by 5 bases, with 16 bases between them. CDR3 length: 14 residues. The CDR3 here is CSASSGTEHNEQFF. Incomplete CDR3 DNA: TGCAGTGCTTCATCCGGGACTGAACACAATGAG.